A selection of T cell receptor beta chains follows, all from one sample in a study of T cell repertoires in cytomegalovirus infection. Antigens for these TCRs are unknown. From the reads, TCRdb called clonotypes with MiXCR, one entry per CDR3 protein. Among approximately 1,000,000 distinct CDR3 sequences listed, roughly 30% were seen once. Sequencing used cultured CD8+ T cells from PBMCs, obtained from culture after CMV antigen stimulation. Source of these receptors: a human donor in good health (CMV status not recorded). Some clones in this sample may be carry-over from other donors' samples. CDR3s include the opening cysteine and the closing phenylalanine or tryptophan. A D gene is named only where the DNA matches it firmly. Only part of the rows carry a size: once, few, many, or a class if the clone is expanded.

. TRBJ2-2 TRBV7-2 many CASLGGGSRHGELFF TGTGCCAGCTTAGGTGGGGGAAGTCGACACGGGGAGCTGTTTTTT
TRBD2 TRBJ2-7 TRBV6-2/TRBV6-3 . CASSLAEMTYEQYF TGTGCCAGCAGTCTAGCGGAAATGACCTACGAGCAGTACTTC
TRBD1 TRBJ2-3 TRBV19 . CASVQGAGSTDTQYF TGTGCCAGTGTCCAGGGGGCTGGGAGCACAGATACGCAGTATTTT
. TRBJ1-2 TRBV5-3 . CASSLDSMGYTF TGTGCCAGCAGCTTGGACTCTATGGGCTACACCTTC
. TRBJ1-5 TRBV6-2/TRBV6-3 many CASSYWADRREPQHF TGTGCCAGCAGTTACTGGGCGGATCGACGGGAGCCCCAGCATTTT
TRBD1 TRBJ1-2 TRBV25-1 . CASSVGLGTGAGYTF TGTGCCAGCAGTGTAGGGCTTGGGACAGGGGCTGGCTACACCTTC
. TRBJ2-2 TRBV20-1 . CSARGPTGELFF TGCAGTGCTAGAGGGCCCACCGGGGAGCTGTTTTTT
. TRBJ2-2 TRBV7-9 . CASSLPVANIANTGELLF TGTGCCAGCAGCTTGCCAGTCGCCAACATAGCGAACACCGGGGAGCTGTTATTT
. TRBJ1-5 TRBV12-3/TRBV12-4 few CASSLSLQPQHF TGTGCCAGCAGTTTATCGTTACAGCCCCAGCATTTT
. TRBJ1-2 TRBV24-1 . CATSDQEFNYGYTF TGTGCCACCAGTGACCAGGAATTTAACTATGGCTACACCTTC
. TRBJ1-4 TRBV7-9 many CASRSQGRRGEKLFF TGTGCCAGCAGATCTCAGGGGCGACGAGGTGAAAAACTGTTTTTT
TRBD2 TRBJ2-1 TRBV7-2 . CASSLAGGGASSYNEQFF TGTGCCAGCAGCTTAGCGGGCGGGGGGGCCTCTTCCTACAATGAGCAGTTCTTC
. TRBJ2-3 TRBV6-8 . CVSREPTDTQYF TGTGTCAGCAGAGAACCTACAGATACGCAGTATTTT
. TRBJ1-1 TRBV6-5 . CASREFLNTEAFF TGTGCCAGCAGGGAGTTCCTGAACACTGAAGCTTTCTTT
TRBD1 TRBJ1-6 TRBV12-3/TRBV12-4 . CASSRTGSSNSPLHF TGTGCCAGCAGTCGGACAGGGTCTTCTAATTCACCCCTCCACTTT
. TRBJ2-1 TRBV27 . CASSGEVFSYNEQFF TGTGCCAGCAGTGGGGAGGTATTCTCCTACAATGAGCAGTTCTTC
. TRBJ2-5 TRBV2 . CASSEGKDDPQETQYF TGTGCCAGCAGTGAGGGGAAGGATGACCCCCAAGAGACCCAGTACTTC
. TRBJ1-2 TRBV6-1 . CASRIPYGYTF TGTGCCAGCAGAATCCCCTATGGCTACACCTTC
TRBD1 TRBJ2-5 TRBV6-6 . CASRHRGRLETQYF TGTGCCAGCAGGCACAGGGGGCGTTTGGAGACCCAGTACTTC
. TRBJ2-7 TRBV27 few CASSFRGGSSYEQYF TGTGCCAGCAGTTTCAGAGGGGGGAGCTCCTACGAGCAGTACTTC
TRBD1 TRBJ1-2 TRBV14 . CASSQDWTGGAYGYTF TGTGCCAGCAGCCAAGATTGGACAGGGGGTGCCTATGGCTACACCTTC
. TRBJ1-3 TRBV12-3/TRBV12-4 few CASSPSTWSGNTIYF TGTGCCAGCAGTCCGAGCACATGGTCTGGAAACACCATATATTTT
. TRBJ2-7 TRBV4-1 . CASSPYQGGRDSYEQYF TGCGCCAGCAGCCCCTATCAAGGAGGACGGGACTCCTACGAGCAGTACTTC
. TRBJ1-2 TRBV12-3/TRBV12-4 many CASSSRQAGGYTF TGTGCCAGCAGTTCCCGACAGGCCGGTGGCTACACCTTC
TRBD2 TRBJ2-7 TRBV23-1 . CASSPGGAVDEQYF TGCGCCAGCAGTCCCGGGGGGGCCGTAGACGAGCAGTACTTC
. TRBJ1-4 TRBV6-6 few CASSYRDGNEKLFF TGTGCCAGCAGTTACAGGGACGGCAATGAAAAACTGTTTTTT
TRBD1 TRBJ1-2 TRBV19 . CASSIPDRASMWDYTF TGTGCCAGTAGTATACCGGACAGGGCTAGTATGTGGGACTACACCTTC
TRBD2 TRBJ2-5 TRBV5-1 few CASSPGTNQETQYF TGCGCCAGCAGCCCTGGGACTAACCAAGAGACCCAGTACTTC
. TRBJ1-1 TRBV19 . CASSPDSLEAFF TGTGCCAGTAGTCCCGACAGCCTGGAAGCTTTCTTT
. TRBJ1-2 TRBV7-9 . CVSSPDSRGYGYTF TGTGTCAGCAGCCCCGACAGTAGGGGATATGGCTACACCTTC
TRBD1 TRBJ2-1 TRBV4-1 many CASSQRDSKSSYNEQFF TGCGCCAGCAGCCAAAGGGACAGCAAGAGCTCCTACAATGAGCAGTTCTTC
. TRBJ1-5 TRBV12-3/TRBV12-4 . CASSTGPYRPQHF TGTGCCAGCAGCACAGGTCCGTATCGGCCCCAGCATTTT
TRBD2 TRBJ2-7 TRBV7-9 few CASSASARRGAYEQYF TGTGCCAGCAGCGCCAGCGCGCGGCGGGGGGCCTACGAGCAGTACTTC
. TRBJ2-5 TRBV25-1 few CASSEFGGRGETQYF TGTGCCAGCAGTGAATTTGGGGGGCGAGGAGAGACCCAGTACTTC